Shown below are 3 T cell receptor beta chains from a single sample sequenced in a study of identical twins. TCRdb processed the 5' RACE reads anew with MiXCR; each CDR3 protein has one entry. The sample carries 450,000 or so distinct CDR3 sequences, 20% to 30% recorded once. These records were also assigned to another study, of T cells expressing NK-cell markers.

The sequencing sample was made of CD4+ T cells sorted from blood. These receptors were collected from a woman under 30 in good health.

The gene calls are TRBV6-5 and TRBJ1-1; 9 bases map to TRBD1. CDR3 length: 15 residues. The ends lost 2 bases at V and 11 bases at J; junction bases unmatched: 12. CDR1 and CDR2 from the germline V gene are MNHEY and SVGAGI. The DNA of the CDR3 is TGTGCCAGCAGTTACACCGGACAGGGGCCGCCTAGGGCTTTCTTT. It is translated as CASSYTGQGPPRAFF.

A few counts support this clonotype. The genes are TRBV29-1 and TRBJ2-2; D gene uncertain. Per germline, CDR1 SQVTM and CDR2 ANQGSEA. V gave up 0 bases and J gave up 6 bases, with 8 bases separating them. CDR3 length equals 13 residues. The CDR3 nucleotides read TGCAGCGTTGAAGATAGAGCACCCGGGGAGCTGTTTTTT. Its protein is CSVEDRAPGELFF.

The chain is built from TRBV29-1 and TRBJ2-1; 10 nucleotides agree with TRBD2. V lost 0 bases to trimming and J lost 4 bases; unmatched junction nucleotides: 24. The germline CDR1 and CDR2 sequences are SQVTM and ANQGSEA. CDR3 length: 22 amino acids. CDR3 loop: CSVEDFEAFGLAESVRYNEQFF. In DNA, the CDR3 is TGCAGCGTTGAAGATTTTGAGGCTTTCGGACTAGCGGAGTCGGTACGATACAATGAGCAGTTCTTC.